The 19 T cell receptor beta chains below all came from one sample that was sequenced in a study of blood T cell repertoires in COVID-19. Sequencing was performed with immunoSEQ multiplex PCR; in TCRdb, only in-frame clones are kept and a portion is missing. The data contain some 190,000 clones, 70% to 85% of them singletons. Material: peripheral blood. The receptors stem from an elderly woman with COVID-19, enrolled during active disease.

J is TRBJ2-7 and V is TRBV28, with 7 bases lining up with TRBD1. The CDR3 totals 19 residues. Germline V gene sequence: CDR1 MDHEN, CDR2 SYDVKM. J was trimmed by 4 bases and V by 11 bases; bases with no gene match: 29. The CDR3: CAPIPRDRSADREIYEQYF. The CDR3 DNA reads TGTGCCCCCATTCCCCGGGACAGATCTGCGGACAGAGAAATATACGAGCAGTACTTC. Supplemented by reference TRBV28 and TRBJ2-7, the full variable domain reads DVKVTQSSRYLVKRTGEKVFLECVQDMDHENMFWYRQDPGLGLRLIYFSYDVKMKEKGDIPEGYSVSREKKERFSLILESASTNQTSMYLCAPIPRDRSADREIYEQYFGPGTRLTVT.

The rearrangement links TRBV5-4 to TRBJ1-3; D not certain. The CDR3 runs 14 residues. Trimming left V 3 bases short and J 0 bases short, with 7 bases between. Germline V gene sequence: CDR1 SGHNT, CDR2 YYREEE (reference sequence). The CDR3 protein is CASSSQISGNTIYF. DNA of the CDR3: TGTGCCAGCAGCTCACAGATCTCTGGAAACACCATATATTTT.

This chain links TRBV24-1 with TRBJ2-2, with TRBD1 matching 8 bases. V shed 6 bases, J shed 6 bases, and the junction held 8 bases outside the gene matches. The germline V gene encodes CDR1 KGHDR and CDR2 SFDVKD. The CDR3 totals 15 residues. The CDR3 DNA is TGTGCCACCAGTTTAGGACAGGGTCGTTCCGGGGAGCTGTTTTTT. Translating it yields CATSLGQGRSGELFF.

This chain connects TRBV15 to TRBJ2-1, with TRBD2 matching 13 bases. CDR1 and CDR2 (germline): LNHNV, YYDKDF (reference sequence). The length of the CDR3 is 18 residues. The V and J ends lost 3 bases and 0 bases, in that order; junction bases with no gene match: 5. This chain's CDR3 is CATSSLTSGGASYNEQFF. CDR3 nucleotides: TGTGCCACCAGCAGCCTTACTAGCGGGGGGGCCTCCTACAATGAGCAGTTCTTC.

The chain recombines TRBV4-1 with TRBJ1-5; the D is unclear. The CDR3 loop spans 14 amino acids. Germline CDR1 is MGHRA and CDR2 is YSYEKL. V lost 3 bases and J 4 bases, leaving 10 bases between the germline ends. CDR3 in DNA: TGCGCCAGCAGCCAGACACCGATTAATCAGCCCCAGCATTTT. The encoded protein is CASSQTPINQPQHF.

The chain recombines TRBV7-2 with TRBJ1-5; TRBD1 matches 8 bases. The V segment lost 5 bases and the J segment 6 bases; nucleotides outside the gene matches: 12. Germline assignment: CDR1 SGHTA and CDR2 FQGNSA. The CDR3 is 16 amino acids. The CDR3 DNA reads as TGTGCCAGCAGCCCGACGACAGGGGCACCGGCTCAGCCCCAGCATTTT. Its translation: CASSPTTGAPAQPQHF.

In this sample, this clone turned up a few times. The CDR3 loop reads CASSATPSGDNSPLHF. In DNA, the CDR3 is TGTGCCAGCAGCGCCACGCCCTCAGGGGATAATTCACCCCTCCACTTT. The chain combines TRBV5-4 with TRBJ1-6; the D gene is possibly TRBD1 (6 bases). The germline CDR1 and CDR2 sequences are SGHNT and YYREEE (reference sequence). CDR3 length: 16 residues. The V end was cut by 4 bases, the J end by 5 bases, with 16 bases between.

V gene TRBV9 combines with J gene TRBJ2-3; a possible D gene is TRBD1 (7 bases). Trimming stripped 3 bases from V and 4 bases from J, with 27 bases between. The CDR3 contains 19 residues. Germline CDR1 is SGDLS and CDR2 is YYNGEE. The CDR3 reads CASSAPGGLASTRADTQYF. CDR3 in DNA: TGTGCCAGCAGCGCTCCAGGGGGGCTAGCGTCCACCCGGGCAGATACGCAGTATTTT. The entire variable domain, with the rest obtained from reference TRBV9 and TRBJ2-3, is as follows: DSGVTQTPKHLITATGQRVTLRCSPRSGDLSVYWYQQSLDQGLQFLIQYYNGEERAKGNILERFSAQQFPDLHSELNLSSLELGDSALYFCASSAPGGLASTRADTQYFGPGTRLTVL.

The genes are TRBV3-1 (or the pseudogene TRBV3-2) and TRBJ1-6; D ambiguous. The CDR3 extends over 17 amino acids. V gave up 2 bases and J gave up 0 bases, with 11 bases separating them. Germline CDR1 and CDR2: LGHDT and YNNKEL (reference sequence). The CDR3 nucleotides read TGTGCCAGCAGCCAACTAGGAGGGAGCTCCTATAATTCACCCCTCCACTTT. Protein: CASSQLGGSSYNSPLHF.

V is TRBV7-8 and J is TRBJ2-5, with a weak D call TRBD2 (6 bases). This CDR3 comprises 14 residues. Trimming stripped 1 base from V and 0 bases from J, with 6 bases between. CDR1 is SGHVS and CDR2 is FQNEAQ in the germline V gene. The CDR3 DNA follows: TGTGCCAGCAGCTTAGGCGGGGACCAAGAGACCCAGTACTTC. This encodes CASSLGGDQETQYF.

The J gene is TRBJ2-7, the V gene TRBV24-1, with D possibly being TRBD2 (6 bases). The V gene's germline CDR1 is KGHDR and CDR2 SFDVKD. V was shortened by 11 bases and J by 1 base, with 17 bases between the two germline ends. This CDR3 is built from 14 residues. CDR3 sequence (DNA): TGTGCCATCTCCGGGACCGGGGGTTCCTACGAGCAGTACTTC. Translation gives CAISGTGGSYEQYF.

This sequence joins TRBV6-5 and TRBJ2-5; the D gene is possibly TRBD2 (5 bases). Trimming removed 8 bases from V and 5 bases from J, with 18 bases in between. Germline V gives CDR1 MNHEY, CDR2 SVGAGI. The CDR3 runs to 14 residues. The CDR3 nucleotides read TGTGCCAGCTATGGAGGCGCCGGCGGGGAGACCCAGTACTTC. It is translated as CASYGGAGGETQYF.

Remarks on this clone: Other DNA sequences within the sample encode an identical CDR3. V and J are TRBV11-2 and TRBJ1-1; D uncertain. CDR3 size: 13 residues. Trimming took 1 base from V and 1 from J, leaving 4 bases between them. Germline loops: CDR1 SGHAT, CDR2 FQNNGV. This CDR3 is CASSLGANTEAFF. The DNA of the CDR3 is TGTGCCAGCAGCTTAGGGGCGAACACTGAAGCTTTCTTT.

This clone has a handful of counts. Other DNA sequences within the sample encode an identical CDR3. This chain joins TRBV5-1 and TRBJ1-1, with D possibly TRBD1 on 6 matching bases. The CDR3 covers 14 residues. Trimming took off 4 bases at V and 0 bases at J, with 10 bases between the two ends. Germline CDR1 reads SGHRS; CDR2 reads YFSETQ. The CDR3 loop reads CASSLDSMNTEAFF. DNA of the CDR3: TGCGCCAGCAGCCTGGACAGTATGAACACTGAAGCTTTCTTT.

The rearrangement links TRBV18 to TRBJ1-2, with D tentatively TRBD1 (6 bases). The CDR3 length is 13 residues. Germline V gives CDR1 KGHSH, CDR2 LQKENI. V was trimmed by 3 bases and J by 8 bases, leaving 13 bases between them. This CDR3 reads CASSPETGAGYTF. The CDR3 DNA follows: TGTGCCAGCTCACCCGAGACAGGAGCCGGCTACACCTTC. Looking up the rest from reference TRBV18 and TRBJ1-2 gives the full variable domain: NAGVMQNPRHLVRRRGQEARLRCSPMKGHSHVYWYRQLPEEGLKFMVYLQKENIIDESGMPKERFSAEFPKEGPSILRIQQVVRGDSAAYFCASSPETGAGYTFGSGTRLTVV.

This rearrangement joins TRBV2 to TRBJ2-1; TRBD1 might be the D (6 bases). The germline V gene has CDR1 SNHLY and CDR2 FYNNEI. V was clipped by 10 bases and J by 7 bases, with 8 bases between them. This CDR3 is 10 amino acids long. CDR3 region: CATQGNEQFF. The CDR3, as DNA: TGTGCCACACAGGGTAATGAGCAGTTCTTC.

V gene TRBV28 combines with J gene TRBJ1-5, with no clear D. Germline V gene data show CDR1 as MDHEN and CDR2 as SYDVKM. The CDR3 runs 18 residues. The V end was cut by 2 bases, the J end by 0 bases, with 17 bases between. DNA for the CDR3: TGTGCCAGCAGTTTAAACCCCCTGCGAAGCTATAGCAATCAGCCCCAGCATTTT. Residues: CASSLNPLRSYSNQPQHF.

This chain uses TRBV7-9 with TRBJ1-5; D not resolved. Germline values: CDR1 SEHNR, CDR2 FQNEAQ (reference sequence). This CDR3 is 15 amino acids long. Trimming pared 6 bases from V and 4 bases from J, leaving 16 bases between. For the CDR3, the DNA is TGTGCCAGCAGTTTCTTCGGGAGGGTTAATCAGCCCCAGCATTTT. This codes for CASSFFGRVNQPQHF.

The V call is TRBV2, the J call TRBJ1-3, with D possibly being TRBD1 (5 bases). The CDR3 contains 15 residues. The ends were cut back, 4 bases at V and 0 bases at J, with 10 bases in the middle. Per germline, CDR1 SNHLY and CDR2 FYNNEI. CDR3: CASSGRQRSGNTIYF. For the CDR3, the DNA is TGTGCCAGCAGTGGGCGACAGCGCTCTGGAAACACCATATATTTT.